What follows are 2 T cell receptor beta chains derived from one specimen sequenced in a study. A single record per CDR3 protein comes from TCRdb applying MiXCR to the RT-PCR reads. The sample contains around 700,000 distinct CDR3 sequences, about 14% of which appear only once. The sequencing input was memory CD4+ T cells from blood. The receptors derive from a female donor in good health, serving as a healthy control.

In its sample, this clonotype was seen a few times. The chain uses TRBV9 and TRBJ1-1, with TRBD1 matching over 8 bases. Germline loops: CDR1 SGDLS, CDR2 YYNGEE. CDR3 length equals 14 residues. V lost 4 bases and J lost 10; bases outside the gene matches: 12. The CDR3 coding sequence is TGTGCCAGCAGCTTCCGGGACAGGCGCTTCCCAGCTTTCTTT. Amino acid sequence: CASSFRDRRFPAFF.

The rearrangement joins TRBV20-1 to TRBJ2-2; a possible D gene is TRBD2 (6 bases). Germline CDR1 is DFQATT and CDR2 is SNEGSKA (reference sequence). There are 15 residues in the CDR3. The V gene lost 0 bases and the J gene lost 0 bases, with 8 bases spanning the gap. Here the CDR3 reads CSARDSGANTGELFF. CDR3 nucleotide sequence: TGCAGTGCTAGAGATTCGGGGGCGAACACCGGGGAGCTGTTTTTT.